This is a list of T cell receptor beta chains from one sample in a study of T cells in narcolepsy. Some clones are missing from TCRdb's copy, which holds only in-frame ones; the method was immunoSEQ multiplex PCR. The top ten hold around 2% of the sample, which has about 35,000 clones, approximately 80% seen once. The sample comprised memory (CD45RA-) CD4+ T cells from blood. The receptors come from a human donor in good health. Each CDR3 is given with its conserved first and last residue. The order of the fields is D gene, V gene, J gene, clone size, CDR3 length, CDR3 protein. D genes are given only for firm matches. Size values are once, few and many counts, or a class for expanded clones, and some rows have none.

TRBD1	TRBV2	TRBJ1-2	NA	13	CAGAGTGVYGYTF
TRBD1	TRBV2	TRBJ1-4	few	14	CASSEGRGKEKLFF
TRBD1	TRBV5-1	TRBJ1-2	few	15	CASSFGTGLDYGYTF
NA	TRBV5-1	TRBJ2-3	once	11	CASSYSDTQYF
TRBD2	TRBV7-9	TRBJ2-3	NA	15	CASSSGTSEPRTQYF
NA	TRBV6-5	TRBJ1-2	NA	13	CASRRDSPDGYTF
NA	TRBV27	TRBJ1-2	NA	14	CASSSNTGRVGYTF
NA	TRBV6-5	TRBJ2-1	NA	14	CASSSPGTYNEQFF
NA	TRBV15	TRBJ2-3	few	14	CATSSLGGTDTQYF
NA	TRBV18	TRBJ2-5	NA	12	CASSPTQETQYF
NA	TRBV14	TRBJ2-6	NA	13	CASRDSGANVLTF
NA	TRBV5-6	TRBJ2-6	NA	17	CASSSYRYDSGANVLTF
NA	TRBV19	TRBJ1-1	once	14	CASSTFSRTTEAFF
TRBD2	TRBV5-4	TRBJ2-7	NA	14	CASSVAGSSYEQYF
NA	TRBV2	TRBJ2-3	NA	15	CASSAGRGSTDTQYF
NA	TRBV6-1	TRBJ2-7	NA	14	CASSEKRSQAEQYF
TRBD2	TRBV29-1	TRBJ2-3	NA	15	CSVVPQRGGTDTQYF
TRBD2	TRBV30	TRBJ2-3	NA	14	CAWSAGLDTDTQYF
TRBD2	TRBV6-4	TRBJ2-3	NA	15	CASSDSSGGPDTQYF
TRBD1	TRBV25-1	TRBJ1-1	NA	15	CASRIAQGENTEAFF
NA	TRBV6-5	TRBJ1-4	NA	16	CASSSTTGRSYEKLFF
TRBD1	TRBV6-1	TRBJ1-2	few	14	CASMLKGANYGYTF
NA	TRBV27	TRBJ1-4	NA	10	CAGGGEKLFF
TRBD1	TRBV5-1	TRBJ2-1	NA	15	CASSETPGQSNEQFF
NA	TRBV2	TRBJ2-3	NA	14	CASSVDQGTDTQYF
TRBD2	TRBV4-2	TRBJ2-3	NA	15	CASSQDPRGGHTQYF
TRBD1	TRBV7-8	TRBJ1-1	few	14	CASTRDRSNTEAFF
NA	TRBV6-1	TRBJ1-2	NA	15	CASSEMEGTVYGYTF
NA	TRBV6-5	TRBJ1-2	NA	15	CASMILRQPTSGYTF
NA	TRBV7-9	TRBJ1-3	few	15	CASSLASGLRNTIYF
NA	TRBV10-1	TRBJ1-3	NA	18	CASSDRRGRATFGNTIYF
NA	TRBV5-1	TRBJ1-4	NA	16	CASADAGVATNEKLFF
NA	TRBV9	TRBJ2-7	NA	15	CASSSRLGGGYEQYF
NA	TRBV6-6	TRBJ2-2	NA	14	CASRRTANTGELFF
NA	TRBV6-1	TRBJ2-3	NA	16	CASSEEGGPSTDTQYF
NA	TRBV19	TRBJ2-3	NA	14	CASSIGVGIDTQYF
TRBD1	TRBV7-8	TRBJ2-2	NA	16	CASSPGTALYTGELFF
TRBD1	TRBV5-4	TRBJ2-5	NA	14	CASSSRQGAETQYF
TRBD1	TRBV27	TRBJ1-6	NA	15	CASSFPGGADSPLHF
NA	TRBV6-1	TRBJ1-2	NA	15	CASSEVDRPHYGYTF
TRBD2	TRBV7-3	TRBJ2-3	NA	16	CASSTGTSGGSSPWYF
NA	TRBV7-3	TRBJ1-1	NA	13	CASKPEGSTEAFF
NA	TRBV9	TRBJ1-2	few	14	CASSEGDSNYGYTF
NA	TRBV29-1	TRBJ2-7	NA	14	CSVEDRSTPYEQYF
NA	TRBV10-3	TRBJ1-2	NA	14	CAISATDANYGYTF
TRBD2	TRBV5-6	TRBJ2-4	NA	14	CASSLAGGGNIQYF
NA	TRBV6-1	TRBJ1-2	NA	12	CASSDRERSYTF
NA	TRBV4-2	TRBJ1-1	NA	14	CASSLTGTNTEAFF
TRBD2	TRBV11-2	TRBJ2-5	once	14	CASSFLAVQETQYF
TRBD1	TRBV30	TRBJ2-2	NA	13	CAWRGQGPGELFF
NA	TRBV11-3	TRBJ1-3	NA	20	CASSLARGAPRFGSGNTIYF
TRBD1	TRBV5-8	TRBJ2-7	NA	12	CASILPGGEQYF
NA	TRBV4-1	TRBJ1-1	NA	14	CASSRIRENTEAFF
TRBD1	TRBV6-5	TRBJ2-5	NA	14	CASSTGTGGETQYF
TRBD2	TRBV7-2	TRBJ2-1	once	15	CASSLAGASGGEQFF
TRBD1	TRBV7-9	TRBJ1-1	NA	15	CASSPTGTGSTEAFF
NA	TRBV4-2	TRBJ2-3	NA	16	CASSPADSPSTDTQYF